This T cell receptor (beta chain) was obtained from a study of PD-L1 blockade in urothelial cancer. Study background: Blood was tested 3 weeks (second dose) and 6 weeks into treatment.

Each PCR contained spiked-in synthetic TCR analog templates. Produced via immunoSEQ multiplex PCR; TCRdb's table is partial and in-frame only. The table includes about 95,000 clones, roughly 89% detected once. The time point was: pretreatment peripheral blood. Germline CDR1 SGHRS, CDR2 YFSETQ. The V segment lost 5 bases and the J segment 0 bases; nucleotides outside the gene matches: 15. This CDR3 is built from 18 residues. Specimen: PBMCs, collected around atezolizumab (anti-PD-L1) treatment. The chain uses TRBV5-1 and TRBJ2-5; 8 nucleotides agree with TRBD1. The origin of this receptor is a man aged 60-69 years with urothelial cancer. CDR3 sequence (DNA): TGCGCCAGCAGGAGGACAGGGACGTACCCCGGGTACCAAGAGACCCAGTACTTC. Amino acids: CASRRTGTYPGYQETQYF.